Listed here are 20 T cell receptor beta chains from one sample, sequenced in a study of cytomegalovirus exposure and HLA in healthy donors. Vbeta (60) and Jbeta (13) primers were used in the PCR. Clones were sequenced by immunoSEQ multiplex PCR, and TCRdb holds only the in-frame ones, with some missing. Here the sample table reports about 130,000 clones. The sequenced sample was PBMCs. The source is a man aged 25-45 years in good health and CMV-seronegative.

V and J are TRBV11-2 and TRBJ1-5; 9 nucleotides align to TRBD1. The CDR3 sequence is 19 residues long. With 4 bases clipped from V and 2 bases from J, the junction kept 15 bases outside the gene matches. Germline CDR1 is SGHAT and CDR2 is FQNNGV. CDR3 in amino acids: CASSSTGTGPFVGNQPQHF. DNA for the CDR3: TGTGCCAGCAGCTCGACCGGGACAGGGCCCTTTGTTGGCAATCAGCCCCAGCATTTT.

The chain couples TRBV15 to TRBJ2-5; maybe TRBD2 (6 bases). The CDR3 contains 16 residues. Trimming pared 0 bases from V and 4 bases from J, leaving 15 bases between. Germline CDR1 reads LNHNV; CDR2 reads YYDKDF (reference sequence). The DNA of the CDR3 is TGTGCCACCAGCAGAGATCTTACGAGGGGAGGAGAGACCCAGTACTTC. This codes for CATSRDLTRGGETQYF.

The rearrangement links TRBV2 to TRBJ2-7, with D maybe TRBD1 (5 bases). The CDR3 is made up of 15 amino acids. Germline CDR1 reads SNHLY; CDR2 reads FYNNEI. V was pared by 2 bases and J by 2 bases, with 13 bases between. CDR3 nucleotides: TGTGCCAGCAGTGAAATGACAGTGTCCACCTACGAGCAGTACTTC. It is translated as CASSEMTVSTYEQYF.

The chain uses TRBV28 and TRBJ1-1; D not certain. Trimming shortened V by 2 bases and J by 7 bases, and 5 bases separated the two germline ends. The length of the CDR3 is 11 residues. Germline V CDR1 and CDR2: MDHEN, SYDVKM. As DNA, the CDR3 is TGTGCCAGCAGTTTAAAGCTTGAAGCTTTCTTT. Its translation: CASSLKLEAFF.

The chain couples TRBV10-2 to TRBJ2-7, with TRBD2 identical over 12 bases. V shed 5 bases, J shed 2 bases, and the junction held 1 base outside the gene matches. The CDR3 extends over 14 amino acids. Germline loops: CDR1 WSHSY, CDR2 SAAADI. CDR3 amino acids: CASSPSGRAYEQYF. The CDR3 nucleotides are TGCGCCAGCAGTCCTAGCGGGAGGGCCTACGAGCAGTACTTC.

The chain joins TRBV27 to TRBJ1-1; D unresolved. In germline, CDR1 is MNHEY, CDR2 SMNVEV (reference sequence). The CDR3 spans 15 residues. Trimming stripped 5 bases from V and 4 bases from J, with 17 bases between. This CDR3 is CASSPAKWEVTEAFF. For the CDR3, the DNA is TGTGCCAGCAGTCCTGCCAAGTGGGAGGTCACTGAAGCTTTCTTT.

As regards this clone: Germline and junction disagree at one end, which may indicate a read error. At the DNA level, this CDR3 is encoded by other sequences in the same sample as well. This chain links TRBV5-1 with TRBJ1-1, with 9 nucleotides matching TRBD1. The length of the CDR3 is 12 residues. Germline CDR1 reads SGHRS; CDR2 reads YFSETQ. CDR3 nucleotides: TGCGCCAGCAGCGACAGGGGGACTGAGGCTTTCTTT. Its protein product is CASSDRGTEAFF. The variable domain in full, completed from reference TRBV5-1 and TRBJ1-1, reads KAGVTQTPRYLIKTRGQQVTLSCSPISGHRSVSWYQQTPGQGLQFLFEYFSETQRNKGNFPGRFSGRQFSNSRSEMNVSTLELGDSALYLCASSDRGTEAFFGQGTRLTVV.

The chain couples TRBV2 to TRBJ2-5; 9 positions agree with TRBD2. The germline gives CDR1 SNHLY, CDR2 FYNNEI. V lost 7 bases, J lost 5 bases, and 11 bases stayed unmatched. The CDR3 is made up of 15 amino acids. CDR3: CASKISSGISETQYF. CDR3 nucleotides: TGTGCCAGCAAAATTTCTAGCGGGATAAGCGAGACCCAGTACTTC.

This chain connects TRBV5-1 to TRBJ1-1, with 8 bases fitting TRBD1. The V gene end was trimmed by 4 bases and the J gene end by 1 base; junction bases not matched to a gene: 3. The CDR3 is 14 amino acids. Germline V lookup: CDR1 SGHRS, CDR2 YFSETQ. CDR3 region: CASSVDRGNTEAFF. For the CDR3, the DNA is TGCGCCAGCAGCGTTGACAGGGGGAACACTGAAGCTTTCTTT.

The chain combines TRBV19 with TRBJ2-1, with 9 bases aligning to TRBD2. V dropped 4 bases and J dropped 4; count of bases not matched to a gene: 5. This CDR3 contains 15 residues. Germline V lookup: CDR1 LNHDA, CDR2 SQIVND (reference sequence). CDR3 protein: CASSSLAGPYNEQFF. The CDR3 bases are TGTGCCAGTAGTAGTCTAGCGGGGCCTTACAATGAGCAGTTCTTC.

This chain links TRBV4-3 with TRBJ1-4; no definite D call. V lost 0 bases and J lost 7, with 24 bases in between. The CDR3 has 19 amino acids. The V gene's germline CDR1 is LGHNA and CDR2 YSLEER. The CDR3 sequence is CASSQDPPSGGSSSEKLFF. The CDR3 DNA reads TGCGCCAGCAGCCAAGATCCTCCCTCCGGCGGGAGCAGCAGTGAAAAACTGTTTTTT.

The V call is TRBV6-1, the J call TRBJ1-2, with TRBD1 as a possible D gene (5 bases). The CDR3 loop spans 15 amino acids. Between the trimmed V and J ends, which lost 2 bases and 0 bases, there was a span of 10 bases. Germline V gene data show CDR1 as MNHNS and CDR2 as SASEGT. In DNA form, the CDR3 reads TGTGCCAGCAGTGAATCAGGACAACCTAACTATGGCTACACCTTC. It encodes CASSESGQPNYGYTF.

This rearrangement joins TRBV28 to TRBJ1-2; TRBD1 is a possible D gene (6 bases). There are 15 residues in the CDR3. Trimming cost V 8 bases and J 0 bases, with 16 bases left between them. Looked up from germline, CDR1 is MDHEN and CDR2 is SYDVKM. CDR3 in DNA: TGTGCCAGCCGGACAGTTGTCAACTCTAACTATGGCTACACCTTC. It is translated as CASRTVVNSNYGYTF.

The rearrangement links TRBV28 to TRBJ1-2; 8 bases fit TRBD1. From germline, CDR1 is MDHEN and CDR2 SYDVKM. V gave up 5 bases and J gave up 8 bases; unmatched junction bases: 10. This CDR3 has 14 residues. This CDR3 reads CASSPSETGVGYTF. The CDR3 nucleotides are TGTGCCAGCAGTCCCTCCGAGACAGGGGTAGGCTACACCTTC.

This chain links TRBV4-1 with TRBJ1-2, with D tentatively TRBD1 (6 bases). Germline lookup yields CDR1 MGHRA and CDR2 YSYEKL. Trimming took off 3 bases at V and 1 base at J, with 15 bases between the two ends. This CDR3 has 16 residues. The CDR3 loop reads CASSQQTGWDNYGYTF. The CDR3 DNA reads as TGCGCCAGCAGCCAGCAGACAGGCTGGGATAACTATGGCTACACCTTC.

The rearrangement joins TRBV11-2 to TRBJ2-3; maybe TRBD2 (6 bases). V was clipped by 6 bases and J by 0 bases, with 16 bases between them. Germline assignment: CDR1 SGHAT and CDR2 FQNNGV. The CDR3 consists of 16 residues. The DNA for the CDR3 is TGTGCCAGCAGGGTAAGCGGGCCCTCTAGCACAGATACGCAGTATTTT. Translation gives CASRVSGPSSTDTQYF.

The chain uses TRBV30 and TRBJ2-2, with D maybe TRBD2 (5 bases). V dropped 3 bases and J dropped 3 bases, with 11 bases sitting between them. The CDR3 totals 14 residues. Germline CDR1 GTSNPN, CDR2 SVGIG (reference sequence). The CDR3 DNA reads TGTGCCTGGAGGAGCGGAGTTGACACCGGGGAGCTGTTTTTT. It is translated as CAWRSGVDTGELFF.

V gene TRBV18 combines with J gene TRBJ2-7, with 7 positions matching TRBD2. After removal of 0 bases from V and 5 bases from J, the junction contained 4 bases not matched to a gene. The CDR3 has 14 residues. From germline, CDR1 is KGHSH and CDR2 LQKENI. CDR3 coding DNA: TGTGCCAGCTCACCACCTGGACTAGTGAACGAGCAGTACTTC. Translated, it gives CASSPPGLVNEQYF.

This chain uses TRBV7-8 with TRBJ1-3, with D possibly being TRBD1 (6 bases). CDR1 is SGHVS, CDR2 FQNEAQ, per germline. V was pared by 5 bases and J by 4 bases, with 24 bases between. The length of the CDR3 is 18 residues. DNA for the CDR3: TGTGCCAGCAGCCCCGGGGTCCTGGGGGGGCGTAACGGAAACACCATATATTTT. Translated, it gives CASSPGVLGGRNGNTIYF.

This clone shows up as medium-sized by frequency. J is TRBJ2-7 and V is TRBV4-1, with 8 positions matching TRBD1. Trimming cost V 4 bases and J 0 bases; bases outside gene matches: 8. Germline V gene sequence: CDR1 MGHRA, CDR2 YSYEKL. The CDR3 covers 16 residues. CDR3 bases: TGCGCCAGCAGCCGGTCGCTAACAGGGGGCTCCTACGAGCAGTACTTC. Residues: CASSRSLTGGSYEQYF.